This T cell receptor (beta chain) was documented in a study of blood T cell repertoires in COVID-19. Study-level background: COVID-19 samples from acute and convalescent phases originated in the United States, Italy and Spain. PBMCs, B-cell-depleted T cells, or T cells were the source of the cDNA or gDNA that made up the material.

Per the original methods: Amplification of reference gene primers was used by the study to estimate nucleated cell counts. Libraries were prepared by immunoSEQ multiplex PCR; TCRdb keeps only in-frame clonotypes and omits some of them. The V and J calls and clone size were taken over from that table, and D and trimming were inferred from the DNA. The sample holds about 180,000 clones, about nine tenths seen once. V dropped 1 base and J dropped 0 bases, with 13 bases sitting between them. Germline V gene lookup returns CDR1 ENHRY and CDR2 SYGVKD. This CDR3 region has 17 residues. V and J are TRBV10-3 and TRBJ1-5; D is unclear. This TCR was sampled from a man between 65 and 85 years old with active or convalescent COVID-19. Input material: peripheral blood. CDR3 protein: CAISELPIRDSNQPQHF. In DNA, the CDR3 is TGTGCCATCAGTGAGTTACCTATCCGGGATAGCAATCAGCCCCAGCATTTT.